Included here is one T cell receptor (beta chain) sequence, with context. V gave up 2 bases and J gave up 2 bases; unmatched junction bases: 3. CDR1 is SGHDT and CDR2 is YYEEEE in the germline V gene. The CDR3 sequence is 14 residues long. The data were obtained in a study of blood T cell repertoires in COVID-19. Study context: Sites in the United States, Italy and Spain provided acute and convalescent COVID-19 samples. In each case, the material was cDNA or gDNA derived from T cells, B-cell-depleted T cells, or PBMCs.

TCRdb's table, derived via immunoSEQ multiplex PCR, lists solely in-frame clones and lacks some. In the table there are 340,000 or so clones, 65% to 90% of which are singletons. The source of this sequence is a woman aged 35 to 49 with acute COVID-19. Sequenced sample: PBMCs or T cells enriched from blood (not recorded which). The J gene is TRBJ1-1, the V gene TRBV5-6; 7 bases agree with TRBD1. Here the CDR3 reads CASSFRDSNTEAFF. CDR3 DNA sequence: TGTGCCAGCAGCTTTCGGGACAGCAACACTGAAGCTTTCTTT.